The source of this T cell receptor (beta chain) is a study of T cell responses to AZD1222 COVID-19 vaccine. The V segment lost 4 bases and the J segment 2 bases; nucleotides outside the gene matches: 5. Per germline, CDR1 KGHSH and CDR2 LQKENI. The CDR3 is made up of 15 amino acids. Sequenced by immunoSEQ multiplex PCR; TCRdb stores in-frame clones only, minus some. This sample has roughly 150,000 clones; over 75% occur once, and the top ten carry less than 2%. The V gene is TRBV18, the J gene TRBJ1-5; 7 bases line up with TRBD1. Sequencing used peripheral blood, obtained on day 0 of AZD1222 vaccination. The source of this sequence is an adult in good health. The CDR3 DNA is TGTGCCAGCTCACAGGGGGCAGCGGGCAATCAGCCCCAGCATTTT. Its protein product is CASSQGAAGNQPQHF.